This T cell receptor (beta chain) originates from a study of blood T cell repertoires in COVID-19. For the study at large: Some COVID-19 samples were acute and others convalescent; all came from the United States, Italy and Spain. Sources were T cells, B-cell-depleted T cells, or PBMCs; the material itself was cDNA or gDNA.

Using immunoSEQ multiplex PCR, the repertoire was profiled, and TCRdb retains in-frame clones only, with some absent. This repertoire shows 110,000 or so clones, approximately 85% found once; its top ten account for approximately 5.1%. Germline CDR1 reads LGHNA; CDR2 reads YSLEER. V was trimmed by 1 base and J by 5 bases, leaving 9 bases between them. CDR3 length: 14 residues. The clonotype was recovered from a woman aged 60-75 years with COVID-19, enrolled during active disease. Sequencing was carried out using peripheral blood. This sequence joins TRBV4-3 and TRBJ2-1; no clear D gene. The CDR3 bases are TGCGCCAGCAGCCAAGCTTCCACAAACAATGAGCAGTTCTTC. It yields the protein CASSQASTNNEQFF.